This T cell receptor (beta chain) emerged from a study of shared clonotypes between healthy human individuals. Study at large: With ages of 18 to 49, the donors were a couple of women and three men.

The authors ran the assay at deep level. In the original workflow: Filtering differed since immunoSEQ provided only junctions, with no quality scores. TCRdb keeps only in-frame clones here, not all; method: immunoSEQ multiplex PCR. For V, J and clone size, that table is used; D and trimming come from the DNA. The table shows about a million clones, with 70% to 80% occurring only once. Sequences were obtained from memory CD4+ T cells from PBMCs. The sample's subset: CD45RA-negative fraction. This receptor was identified in a man between 18 and 29 years old in good health. Some clones in this sample may be carry-over from other donors' samples.

The CDR3 loop is CASRQFRLAGAYEQYF. The CDR3 nucleotides read TGTGCCAGCAGGCAATTTCGACTAGCGGGAGCCTACGAGCAGTACTTC. J is TRBJ2-7 and V is TRBV6-4, with 12 bases fitting TRBD2. Losses at the gene ends were 6 bases for V and 2 bases for J; bases not matched to a gene: 8. The CDR3 totals 16 residues. CDR1 is MRHNA, CDR2 SNTAGT, per germline.